Listed here are 14 T cell receptor beta chains from one sample, sequenced in a study of T cells in Graves' hyperthyroidism and ophthalmopathy. TCR beta CDR3 regions were amplified from RNA. An initial round of RT-PCR targeting the TCR CDR3 relied on the HTBI primer set. TCRdb fed the multiplex PCR reads into MiXCR, producing one record per CDR3 protein. Here the sample spans some 350,000 distinct CDR3 sequences, 15% being singletons. Sequencing was performed on blood. These receptors were collected from an older woman with Graves' ophthalmopathy.

In this sample, this clonotype turned up many times. The CDR3: CASSPRVAGRTGELFF. The CDR3 DNA reads as TGCGCCAGCAGCCCCCGCGTAGCGGGACGGACCGGGGAGCTGTTTTTT. The V gene is TRBV4-1, the J gene TRBJ2-2; 8 bases align to TRBD2. Per germline, CDR1 MGHRA and CDR2 YSYEKL. The V gene end was trimmed by 4 bases and the J gene end by 5 bases; junction bases not matched to a gene: 9. This CDR3 has 16 amino acids.

The CDR3 spells CSALRDLRNNEQFF. In DNA, the CDR3 is TGCAGTGCCCTGAGGGACCTTCGGAACAATGAGCAGTTCTTC. V gene TRBV20-1 combines with J gene TRBJ2-1; D is tentatively TRBD1 or TRBD2 (5 bases each). Germline lookup yields CDR1 DFQATT and CDR2 SNEGSKA (reference sequence). The CDR3 sequence is 14 residues long. V was trimmed by 6 bases and J by 5 bases, leaving 17 bases between them.

This clonotype was counted ten times or more. The chain joins TRBV28 to TRBJ2-7; D gene ambiguous. The CDR3 contains 15 residues. Trimming took off 3 bases at V and 2 bases at J, with 14 bases between the two ends. Germline lookup yields CDR1 MDHEN and CDR2 SYDVKM. The CDR3 here is CASSLPLDIPYEQYF. CDR3 DNA: TGTGCCAGCAGTTTGCCCCTCGACATACCCTACGAGCAGTACTTC.

The V and J genes are TRBV20-1 and TRBJ2-3; 14 bases match TRBD2. V lost 1 base and J lost 0; bases outside the gene matches: 3. The CDR3 is made up of 17 amino acids. Germline-derived CDR1 and CDR2 are DFQATT and SNEGSKA (reference sequence). This CDR3 reads CSARGGTSGSSTDTQYF. The DNA for the CDR3 is TGCAGTGCTAGAGGGGGGACTAGCGGGAGTAGCACAGATACGCAGTATTTT.

This clonotype was observed a few times. The V call is TRBV5-1, the J call TRBJ2-7; D is unclear. Germline CDR1 and CDR2: SGHRS and YFSETQ. The V and J ends lost 5 bases and 2 bases respectively, with 20 bases between them. This CDR3 has 16 residues. The CDR3 DNA sequence: TGCGCCAGCAGGCCATCCCCGACCAGGCCCCCCTACGAGCAGTACTTC. This codes for CASRPSPTRPPYEQYF.

The chain joins TRBV29-1 to TRBJ1-3; TRBD1 agrees at 8 bases. From germline, CDR1 is SQVTM and CDR2 ANQGSEA. The CDR3 covers 13 residues. V dropped 8 bases and J dropped 3; count of bases not matched to a gene: 6. CDR3 sequence (DNA): TGCAGCATCGGACAGGGAGGTGGAAACACCATATATTTT. Encoded protein: CSIGQGGGNTIYF.

Only a few counts were recorded for this clonotype. The V and J genes are TRBV5-5 and TRBJ2-7; D unclear. Trimming left V 1 base short and J 3 bases short, with 11 bases between. The CDR3 sequence is 14 residues long. Germline loops: CDR1 SGHKS, CDR2 YYEKEE (reference sequence). The CDR3 coding sequence is TGTGCCAGCAGCTTGCCCCCACCAATCTACGAGCAGTACTTC. It translates to CASSLPPPIYEQYF.

Note on this clonotype: A much larger clone sits a single nucleotide away, making a read error possible. The V and J genes are TRBV30 and TRBJ1-5; 7 nucleotides line up with TRBD1. Germline values: CDR1 GTSNPN, CDR2 SVGIG (reference sequence). CDR3 size: 14 residues. Trimming removed 0 bases from V and 11 bases from J; junction bases left unmatched: 10. CDR3 sequence: CAWSVQGKPSTQHF. The CDR3 bases are TGTGCCTGGAGTGTACAGGGGAAACCATCGACCCAGCATTTT.

This clonotype appeared many times. The chain combines TRBV5-1 with TRBJ2-1; 8 nucleotides align to TRBD2. Trimming removed 4 bases from V and 2 bases from J; junction bases left unmatched: 5. Looked up from germline, CDR1 is SGHRS and CDR2 is YFSETQ. The length of the CDR3 is 15 residues. This CDR3 is CASSGAGVTYNEQFF. The CDR3 nucleotides read TGCGCCAGCAGCGGAGCGGGAGTCACCTACAATGAGCAGTTCTTC.

The table lists this clonotype with many counts. V gene TRBV27 combines with J gene TRBJ2-1; 7 nucleotides agree with TRBD2. Germline V CDR1 and CDR2: MNHEY, SMNVEV (reference sequence). This CDR3 has 15 amino acids. With V trimmed by 8 bases and J by 6 bases, 13 bases remained unmatched. The chain's CDR3 is CASQGLDHRGNEQFF. In nucleotides, the CDR3 is TGTGCCAGCCAAGGACTAGACCATCGGGGCAATGAGCAGTTCTTC.

This clonotype has at least ten counts. The chain links TRBV20-1 to TRBJ1-2; TRBD1 might be the D (5 bases). Trimming pared 3 bases from V and 4 bases from J, leaving 6 bases between. The germline V gene has CDR1 DFQATT and CDR2 SNEGSKA (reference sequence). The CDR3 is 11 residues long. The CDR3 DNA reads as TGCAGTGCTAGTCAGGGCTATGGCTACACCTTC. This translates into CSASQGYGYTF.

This clonotype appeared many times. Written as DNA, the CDR3 is TGTGCCAGCAGTTACTCGGTAGGGAATGAGCAGTTCTTC. Translated, it gives CASSYSVGNEQFF. The rearrangement joins TRBV6-5 to TRBJ2-1; D unresolved. Germline-derived CDR1 and CDR2 are MNHEY and SVGAGI. V was trimmed by 0 bases and J by 7 bases, leaving 7 bases between them. This CDR3 spans 13 amino acids.

This clonotype was detected ten times or more. The chain is built from TRBV20-1 and TRBJ2-1; no clear D gene. Germline CDR1 reads DFQATT; CDR2 reads SNEGSKA (reference sequence). The CDR3 totals 14 residues. V was shortened by 3 bases and J by 2 bases, with 11 bases between the two germline ends. This chain's CDR3 is CSASGYLTYNEQFF. The CDR3, as DNA: TGCAGTGCTAGTGGGTATCTCACCTACAATGAGCAGTTCTTC.

This clonotype was detected a few times. The chain recombines TRBV12-3 or TRBV12-4 with TRBJ1-6, with 11 bases matching TRBD1. The V segment lost 6 bases and the J segment 10 bases; nucleotides outside the gene matches: 5. The CDR3 length is 14 residues. The CDR3 coding sequence is TGTGCCAGCAGACCCGGGACAGGGGGATCACCCCTCCACTTT. This gives the protein CASRPGTGGSPLHF.